This T cell receptor beta chain came from a study of T cells after yellow fever vaccination. This CDR3 has 15 residues. Germline-derived CDR1 and CDR2 are SGHRS and YFSETQ. The V segment lost 3 bases and the J segment 3 bases; nucleotides outside the gene matches: 7. This clonotype was recorded at least ten times. TCRdb re-analysed the 5' RACE reads in MiXCR, keeping a single row per CDR3 protein. Of 80,000 to 100,000 distinct CDR3 sequences detected, 5.8% appear once; the ten largest clones hold about 38%. This sequence was found in a young man who received the YFV17D yellow fever vaccine. The chain employs TRBV5-1 and TRBJ2-7; TRBD2 agrees at 9 bases. The material was CD8+ T cells sorted from PBMCs, obtained 10 days after the yellow fever booster vaccination. The CDR3 here is CASSSSGGPLYEQYF. The CDR3 DNA follows: TGCGCCAGCAGCTCGAGCGGGGGGCCCCTCTACGAGCAGTACTTC. The full variable domain, its missing parts supplied by reference TRBV5-1 and TRBJ2-7, is KAGVTQTPRYLIKTRGQQVTLSCSPISGHRSVSWYQQTPGQGLQFLFEYFSETQRNKGNFPGRFSGRQFSNSRSEMNVSTLELGDSALYLCASSSSGGPLYEQYFGPGTRLTVT.